This passage covers 2 T cell receptor beta chains from one sample sequenced in a study of blood T cell repertoires in COVID-19. The method was immunoSEQ multiplex PCR; TCRdb's version includes in-frame clones alone and lacks a portion of them. Here the sample spans 250,000 or so clones, 70% to 85% being singletons. Sequenced: peripheral blood. The source is a woman older than 75 with acute or convalescent COVID-19.

The gene calls are TRBV29-1 and TRBJ1-5; D remains ambiguous. In germline, CDR1 is SQVTM, CDR2 ANQGSEA. The CDR3 contains 12 residues. V shed 4 bases and J shed 4 bases, with 8 bases lying between them. The CDR3 DNA follows: TGCAGCGTTGCTACTTCAAATCAGCCCCAGCATTTT. Amino acid sequence: CSVATSNQPQHF. Complete variable domain (other parts from reference TRBV29-1 and TRBJ1-5): SAVISQKPSRDICQRGTSLTIQCQVDSQVTMMFWYRQQPGQSLTLIATANQGSEATYESGFVIDKFPISRPNLTFSTLTVSNMSPEDSSIYLCSVATSNQPQHFGDGTRLSIL.

The count of this clone is one. The chain couples TRBV12-3 or TRBV12-4 to TRBJ1-2, with D possibly being TRBD1 (6 bases). V shed 3 bases and J shed 5 bases, with 10 bases lying between them. The CDR3 extends over 13 amino acids. The chain's CDR3 is CASSLTQGYGYTF. In nucleotides, the CDR3 is TGTGCCAGCAGTTTGACACAGGGATATGGCTACACCTTC.